Listed below are T cell receptor beta chains from one sample, sequenced in a study of yellow fever vaccine responses in identical twins. TCRdb re-called the RT-PCR reads through MiXCR, storing one row per CDR3 protein. Of roughly 4,800 distinct CDR3 sequences detected, 70% to 85% appear once; the ten largest clones hold roughly 1.7%. The material was T cells from blood (PBMCs), unsorted or a sorted subset (not recorded which), obtained before or after yellow fever vaccination (not recorded which). The receptors were sampled from a young woman who received the yellow fever vaccine. Both conserved end residues are part of each CDR3. The order of the fields is clone size, J gene, V gene, CDR3 length, D gene, CDR3 DNA, CDR3 protein. D genes are given only for firm matches. Clone size is shown for a subset of rows, as once, few, many or a class of expanded clone.

few	TRBJ1-2	TRBV29-1	11	-	TGCAGCGTCCGGGACTTGACGGGCTACACCTTC	CSVRDLTGYTF
-	TRBJ2-5	TRBV4-1	14	-	TGCGCCAGCAGCCAAGATCCGGGAGCAGAGACCCAGTACTTC	CASSQDPGAETQYF
-	TRBJ2-7	TRBV28	16	-	TGTGCCAGCAGTTTATGGGGGACTGCTTACTCCTACGAGCAGTACTTC	CASSLWGTAYSYEQYF
few	TRBJ1-2	TRBV11-3	16	-	TGTGCCAGCAGCCCTCGCGTATCCTCCTCTAACTATGGCTACACCTTC	CASSPRVSSSNYGYTF
-	TRBJ2-1	TRBV4-3	14	-	TGCGCCAGCAGCCAAGAACCCTCCTACAATGAGCAGTTCTTC	CASSQEPSYNEQFF
-	TRBJ2-7	TRBV15	15	-	TGTGCCACCAGCAGAGCTTTACAGGGTAGCTACGAGCAGTACTTC	CATSRALQGSYEQYF
-	TRBJ2-7	TRBV18	12	-	TGTGCCAGCTCCCTTGAACGCTACGAGCAGTACTTC	CASSLERYEQYF
-	TRBJ2-2	TRBV5-1	15	TRBD2	TGCGCCAGCAGACCAGCGGGGGGGCACCCCGGGGAGCTGTTTTTT	CASRPAGGHPGELFF
-	TRBJ2-3	TRBV15	15	TRBD2	TGTGCCACCACTCCCGGGCGGGAGGGAGCAGATACGCAGTATTTT	CATTPGREGADTQYF
-	TRBJ2-1	TRBV4-3	16	-	TGCGCCAGCAGCCAAGATGCCGCTTGGGTCTACAATGAGCAGTTCTTC	CASSQDAAWVYNEQFF
-	TRBJ2-7	TRBV29-1	13	-	TGCAGCTTTTTGCAGGGTGTGGGCTACGAGCAGTACTTC	CSFLQGVGYEQYF
-	TRBJ1-1	TRBV12-3/TRBV12-4	12	-	TGTGCCAGCAGTTTTTCGGACGCAGAAGCTTTCTTT	CASSFSDAEAFF
-	TRBJ1-5	TRBV11-3	15	-	TGTGCCAGCAGCCTAGGCTTAGGGTGGAATCAGCCCCAGCATTTT	CASSLGLGWNQPQHF
few	TRBJ1-5	TRBV15	15	TRBD1	TGTGCCACCAGCGCCAAGGGGGCGAGCAATCAGCCCCAGCATTTT	CATSAKGASNQPQHF
-	TRBJ1-6	TRBV6-5	18	TRBD1	TGTGCCAGCAGTTTTACCGGGACAGGGGGATACTATAATTCACCCCTCCACTTT	CASSFTGTGGYYNSPLHF